These 29 T cell receptor beta chains were all obtained from the same sample, sequenced in a study of shared clonotypes between healthy human individuals (dated by TCRdb to 2018 to 2020). Library prep was done by the immunoSEQ multiplex PCR assay. Imported from immuneACCESS, the table was reduced by TCRdb to in-frame sequences with V and J called. These copies leave out some clones; in studies compared against another copy, an unresolved V gene accounts for under half, and the cause of the remainder is not known. Recorded for this sample are 1.4 million or so clones; about 98.5% of them occurred a single time. The leading ten clones occupy roughly 0.35% of the sample. The sequenced sample was naive CD4+ T cells sorted from blood. The cell subset or site label here, explained by the study, means: CD45RA+ positively selected. Source of these receptors: a man aged 30-40 years in good health.

This clone is a singleton in its sample. The genes are TRBV13 and TRBJ2-7; D not resolved. CDR1 and CDR2 from the germline V gene are PRHDT and FYEKMQ (reference sequence). The ends were cut back, 2 bases at V and 6 bases at J, with 5 bases in the middle. The length of the CDR3 is 11 residues. The CDR3, as DNA: TGTGCCAGCAGCTTACAAGGCGAGCAGTACTTC. It specifies CASSLQGEQYF.

This chain connects TRBV7-3 to TRBJ2-7; no clear D gene. The V and J ends lost 5 bases and 6 bases respectively, with 17 bases between them. Germline values: CDR1 SGHTA, CDR2 FQGTGA. The CDR3 totals 14 residues. The CDR3 loop reads CASSLGPTRGEQYF. The CDR3 DNA reads TGTGCCAGCAGCCTCGGGCCTACTCGCGGCGAGCAGTACTTC.

The chain has TRBV4-3 and TRBJ2-7; D is uncertain. The V end was cut by 3 bases, the J end by 0 bases, with 15 bases between. Germline lookup yields CDR1 LGHNA and CDR2 YSLEER. CDR3 length: 16 residues. The CDR3 here is CASSQIQSGSSYEQYF. CDR3 DNA sequence: TGCGCCAGCAGCCAGATTCAATCCGGGTCCTCCTACGAGCAGTACTTC.

The CDR3 nucleotides read TGCGCCAGCAGCCAAGATCGGGCAATTGAAAAACTGTTTTTT. Protein sequence: CASSQDRAIEKLFF. V is TRBV4-1 and J is TRBJ1-4; D remains unclear. Per germline, CDR1 MGHRA and CDR2 YSYEKL. The V end was cut by 0 bases, the J end by 7 bases, with 9 bases between. The CDR3 covers 14 residues.

The chain recombines TRBV5-1 with TRBJ2-1, with D tentatively TRBD1 or TRBD2 (5 bases each). Germline V gives CDR1 SGHRS, CDR2 YFSETQ. CDR3 length: 15 residues. The V end lost 0 bases, the J end lost 4 bases, and 11 bases lay between the germline ends. This CDR3 reads CASSLGGSPYNEQFF. The DNA of the CDR3 is TGCGCCAGCAGCTTGGGGGGGTCTCCATACAATGAGCAGTTCTTC.

The J gene is TRBJ2-3, the V gene TRBV10-3; no definite D call. Trimming shortened V by 4 bases and J by 0 bases, and 11 bases separated the two germline ends. The CDR3 sequence is 15 residues long. In germline, CDR1 is ENHRY, CDR2 SYGVKD. CDR3 sequence: CAISVGSPSTDTQYF. For the CDR3, the DNA is TGTGCCATCAGTGTGGGCAGCCCTAGCACAGATACGCAGTATTTT.

This chain connects TRBV10-1 to TRBJ2-7, with 8 bases matching TRBD1. Per the germline V gene, CDR1 is WNHNN and CDR2 is SYGVQD (reference sequence). Losses at the gene ends were 8 bases for V and 0 bases for J; bases not matched to a gene: 12. The CDR3 runs 16 residues. In DNA form, the CDR3 reads TGCGCCAGCGACCCGGGACAGGACTTGAGCTCCTACGAGCAGTACTTC. This encodes CASDPGQDLSSYEQYF.

The V and J genes are TRBV19 and TRBJ2-7, with unresolved D. The ends were cut back, 6 bases at V and 2 bases at J, with 11 bases in the middle. The CDR3 consists of 13 residues. CDR1 is LNHDA and CDR2 is SQIVND in the germline V gene (reference sequence). CDR3 amino acids: CASSELWTYEQYF. The CDR3 bases are TGTGCCAGTAGCGAGCTGTGGACCTACGAGCAGTACTTC.

The chain recombines TRBV2 with TRBJ2-2; 9 positions match TRBD1. The CDR3 totals 14 residues. J was trimmed by 1 base and V by 6 bases; bases with no gene match: 0. Germline CDR1 SNHLY, CDR2 FYNNEI. CDR3 coding DNA: TGTGCCAGCAGGGGACAGGGGAACACCGGGGAGCTGTTTTTT. This gives the protein CASRGQGNTGELFF.

On this clone: This CDR3 is also generated by other DNA sequences in the sample. The V call is TRBV6-5, the J call TRBJ1-5; no reliable D call. Deletions cut 3 bases from V and 0 bases from J, with 3 bases between. The CDR3 has 13 amino acids. CDR1 is MNHEY, CDR2 SVGAGI, per germline. The CDR3 protein is CASSYGSNQPQHF. The CDR3 DNA reads TGTGCCAGCAGTTATGGTAGCAATCAGCCCCAGCATTTT.

The V call is TRBV6-1, the J call TRBJ1-2; no definite D call. The V and J ends lost 2 bases and 8 bases respectively, with 15 bases between them. This CDR3 has 14 amino acids. Per the germline V gene, CDR1 is MNHNS and CDR2 is SASEGT. The CDR3 loop reads CASSERQILSGYTF. CDR3 nucleotide sequence: TGTGCCAGCAGTGAACGTCAAATACTTAGCGGCTACACCTTC.

V is TRBV6-1 and J is TRBJ2-5; the D is unclear. Germline V gene data show CDR1 as MNHNS and CDR2 as SASEGT. The V end lost 3 bases, the J end lost 1 base, and 6 bases lay between the germline ends. The CDR3 runs to 13 residues. CDR3 region: CASSEAPQETQYF. The CDR3 DNA is TGTGCCAGCAGTGAGGCCCCCCAAGAGACCCAGTACTTC.

The V call is TRBV28, the J call TRBJ2-7; no definite D call. Trimming stripped 8 bases from V and 2 bases from J, with 16 bases between. CDR3 length: 14 amino acids. Germline V gene lookup returns CDR1 MDHEN and CDR2 SYDVKM. CDR3 region: CASQSLVLPYEQYF. The CDR3 DNA is TGTGCCAGCCAGTCCTTGGTCTTACCCTACGAGCAGTACTTC.

This clone came up once. The chain is built from TRBV7-3 and TRBJ2-2, with 10 nucleotides matching TRBD2. CDR3 length: 17 amino acids. With 5 bases clipped from V and 4 bases from J, the junction kept 10 bases outside the gene matches. In germline, CDR1 is SGHTA, CDR2 FQGTGA. The CDR3 bases are TGTGCCAGCAGCCAACGCCAGACTAGCGGGCCCACCGGGGAGCTGTTTTTT. Its protein is CASSQRQTSGPTGELFF.

V gene TRBV7-3 combines with J gene TRBJ2-5, with TRBD2 matching 8 bases. With 4 bases clipped from V and 1 base from J, the junction kept 5 bases outside the gene matches. Per the germline V gene, CDR1 is SGHTA and CDR2 is FQGTGA. This CDR3 contains 15 residues. CDR3 sequence (DNA): TGTGCCAGCAGCTACGGCGGGAGGATCCAAGAGACCCAGTACTTC. Protein product: CASSYGGRIQETQYF.

J is TRBJ2-3 and V is TRBV5-1; TRBD1 aligns across 8 bases. Trimming took 0 bases from V and 5 from J; bases not matched to a gene: 5. Germline V gene data show CDR1 as SGHRS and CDR2 as YFSETQ. The CDR3 consists of 15 residues. CDR3 sequence: CASSLVTGGKDTQYF. In nucleotides, the CDR3 is TGCGCCAGCAGCTTGGTCACAGGGGGGAAAGATACGCAGTATTTT.

This chain links TRBV30 with TRBJ2-7, with 9 bases aligning to TRBD1. This CDR3 contains 15 residues. Germline-derived CDR1 and CDR2 are GTSNPN and SVGIG (reference sequence). With 4 bases clipped from V and 4 bases from J, the junction kept 11 bases outside the gene matches. This chain's CDR3 is CAWTHPGQGRYEQYF. CDR3 bases: TGTGCCTGGACCCACCCGGGACAGGGACGATACGAGCAGTACTTC.

This rearrangement joins TRBV7-6 to TRBJ2-2; D possibly matches TRBD1 or TRBD2 (5 bases each). V shed 1 base and J shed 0 bases, with 21 bases lying between them. The V gene's germline CDR1 is SGHVS and CDR2 FNYEAQ. CDR3 length equals 20 residues. The CDR3 reads CASSLVPNRPGPTNTGELFF. Written as DNA, the CDR3 is TGTGCCAGCAGCTTAGTCCCCAACCGTCCGGGACCGACGAACACCGGGGAGCTGTTTTTT.

This sequence joins TRBV4-3 and TRBJ2-1; TRBD1 matches 7 bases. The germline CDR1 and CDR2 sequences are LGHNA and YSLEER. The CDR3 is made up of 16 amino acids. Losses at the gene ends were 5 bases for V and 0 bases for J; bases not matched to a gene: 7. As DNA, the CDR3 is TGCGCCAGCAGCTCTTCGGGACAGAGCTCCTACAATGAGCAGTTCTTC. It specifies CASSSSGQSSYNEQFF.

The V gene is TRBV29-1, the J gene TRBJ1-2; 7 nucleotides align to TRBD1. Germline V gene data show CDR1 as SQVTM and CDR2 as ANQGSEA. V gave up 6 bases and J gave up 12 bases; unmatched junction bases: 7. The CDR3 runs to 10 residues. CDR3 region: CSVGDSRHTF. The CDR3, as DNA: TGCAGCGTGGGGGACAGTCGTCACACCTTC.

The chain joins TRBV11-2 to TRBJ1-4, with D possibly being TRBD1 (5 bases). Germline CDR1 is SGHAT and CDR2 is FQNNGV. Trimming shortened V by 5 bases and J by 7 bases, and 14 bases separated the two germline ends. The CDR3 sequence is 14 residues long. CDR3 sequence: CASSPARAGEKLFF. CDR3 in DNA: TGTGCCAGCAGCCCTGCCAGGGCGGGTGAAAAACTGTTTTTT.

The chain combines TRBV2 with TRBJ2-7; TRBD2 agrees at 8 bases. Germline V gives CDR1 SNHLY, CDR2 FYNNEI. The V gene end was trimmed by 8 bases and the J gene end by 5 bases; junction bases not matched to a gene: 8. This CDR3 comprises 13 residues. CDR3 bases: TGTGCCAGCGGCGAGCGGGAGACCCACGAGCAGTACTTC. It specifies CASGERETHEQYF. Drawing the rest from reference TRBV2 and TRBJ2-7, the complete variable domain is EPEVTQTPSHQVTQMGQEVILRCVPISNHLYFYWYRQILGQKVEFLVSFYNNEISEKSEIFDDQFSVERPDGSNFTLKIRSTKLEDSAMYFCASGERETHEQYFGPGTRLTVT.

The J gene is TRBJ2-7, the V gene TRBV6-1, with D hard to call. This CDR3 comprises 15 residues. The V gene's germline CDR1 is MNHNS and CDR2 SASEGT. Deletions cut 7 bases from V and 0 bases from J, with 16 bases between. The DNA for the CDR3 is TGTGCCAGCACCGAGTCTCGGGCCAGCTCCTACGAGCAGTACTTC. It yields the protein CASTESRASSYEQYF.

This clone turned up a few times. Other DNA variants within this sample encode the same CDR3. The chain is built from TRBV6-5 and TRBJ1-1; unclear D gene. The CDR3 totals 11 residues. Trimming left V 6 bases short and J 2 bases short, with 4 bases between. The germline V gene has CDR1 MNHEY and CDR2 SVGAGI. The CDR3 sequence is CASRQNTEAFF. DNA for the CDR3: TGTGCCAGCAGACAAAACACTGAAGCTTTCTTT.

The chain joins TRBV9 to TRBJ2-1; tentative D call: TRBD2 (5 bases). V dropped 1 base and J dropped 6 bases, with 14 bases sitting between them. The germline gives CDR1 SGDLS, CDR2 YYNGEE. The CDR3 loop spans 15 amino acids. Here the CDR3 reads CASSVRGRAFNEQFF. Here the CDR3 DNA reads TGTGCCAGCAGCGTAAGAGGGCGCGCGTTCAATGAGCAGTTCTTC. Looking up the rest from reference TRBV9 and TRBJ2-1 gives the full variable domain: DSGVTQTPKHLITATGQRVTLRCSPRSGDLSVYWYQQSLDQGLQFLIQYYNGEERAKGNILERFSAQQFPDLHSELNLSSLELGDSALYFCASSVRGRAFNEQFFGPGTRLTVL.

Regarding this clone: Other DNA sequences in this specimen translate into the identical CDR3. The V gene is TRBV18, the J gene TRBJ1-5; perhaps TRBD1 as D (5 bases). Trimming left V 0 bases short and J 2 bases short, with 8 bases between. The CDR3 runs to 15 residues. CDR1 is KGHSH, CDR2 LQKENI, per germline. The CDR3 coding sequence is TGTGCCAGCTCACCACCGGGGGGGGGCAATCAGCCCCAGCATTTT. Its translation: CASSPPGGGNQPQHF.

V is TRBV5-1 and J is TRBJ2-3; TRBD2 aligns across 9 bases. The trim removed 0 bases at V and 2 bases at J, leaving 13 bases unmatched. CDR3 length: 19 amino acids. Germline V gives CDR1 SGHRS, CDR2 YFSETQ. CDR3 region: CASSLDWREGQPLTDTQYF. CDR3 coding DNA: TGCGCCAGCAGCTTGGATTGGCGGGAGGGCCAACCCCTCACAGATACGCAGTATTTT.

This chain uses TRBV5-7 with TRBJ2-7, with D unclear. TRBV5-7 is treated as an ORF (open reading frame) with a function not yet certain. The CDR3 is made up of 11 amino acids. V was clipped by 3 bases and J by 2 bases, with 3 bases between them. CDR3 sequence (DNA): TGTGCCAGCAGCTCCACCTACGAGCAGTACTTC. Its translation is CASSSTYEQYF.

This clone was seen only once. The chain carries TRBV6-1 and TRBJ1-5; 11 bases line up with TRBD1. With V trimmed by 2 bases and J by 3 bases, 6 bases remained unmatched. The CDR3 contains 17 residues. Germline V CDR1 and CDR2: MNHNS, SASEGT. This CDR3 reads CASSEHRTGGFNQPQHF. CDR3 nucleotides: TGTGCCAGCAGTGAACATCGGACAGGGGGCTTCAATCAGCCCCAGCATTTT.